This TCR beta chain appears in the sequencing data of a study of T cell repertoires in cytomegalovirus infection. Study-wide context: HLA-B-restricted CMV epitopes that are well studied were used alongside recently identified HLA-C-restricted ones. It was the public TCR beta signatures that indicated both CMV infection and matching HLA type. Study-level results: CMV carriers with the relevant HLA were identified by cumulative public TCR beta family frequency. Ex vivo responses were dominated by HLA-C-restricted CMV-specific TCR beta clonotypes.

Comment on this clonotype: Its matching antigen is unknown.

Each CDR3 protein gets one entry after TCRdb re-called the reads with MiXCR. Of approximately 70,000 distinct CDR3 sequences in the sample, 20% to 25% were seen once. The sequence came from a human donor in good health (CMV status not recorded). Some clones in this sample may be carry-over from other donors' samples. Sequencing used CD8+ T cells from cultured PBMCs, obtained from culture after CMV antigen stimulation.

The chain's CDR3 is CASSFEQDRETQYF. As DNA, the CDR3 is TGTGCCAGCAGCTTCGAACAGGACCGAGAGACCCAGTACTTC. The rearrangement links TRBV7-9 to TRBJ2-5; a weak D match, TRBD1 (5 bases). The CDR3 contains 14 residues. Trimming left V 3 bases short and J 4 bases short, with 12 bases between. Germline CDR1 is SEHNR and CDR2 is FQNEAQ (reference sequence).